This T cell receptor beta chain was sequenced for a study of cytomegalovirus exposure and HLA in healthy donors. Across the study: Most donors, just over 80% of a few hundred genotyped, fell in the Caucasian-associated ancestry cluster.

The PCR employed 60 Vbeta primers together with 13 Jbeta primers. Clones were read by immunoSEQ multiplex PCR, and TCRdb kept only the in-frame ones, dropping some. The sample has 90,000 to 120,000 clones, about 83% seen once. The ends were cut back, 7 bases at V and 0 bases at J, with 13 bases in the middle. The CDR3 is 15 amino acids. CDR1 MNHNY and CDR2 SVGAGI come from the germline V gene (reference sequence). Donors likely had unrecorded immune exposures despite being nominally healthy when sampled. This clonotype originated in a female donor in good health and CMV-seropositive. Sequenced input: PBMCs. V is TRBV6-6 and J is TRBJ1-5; D gene unclear. CDR3 nucleotides: TGTGCCAGCACCCAGCAGGTATATAGCAATCAGCCCCAGCATTTT. Amino acids: CASTQQVYSNQPQHF.